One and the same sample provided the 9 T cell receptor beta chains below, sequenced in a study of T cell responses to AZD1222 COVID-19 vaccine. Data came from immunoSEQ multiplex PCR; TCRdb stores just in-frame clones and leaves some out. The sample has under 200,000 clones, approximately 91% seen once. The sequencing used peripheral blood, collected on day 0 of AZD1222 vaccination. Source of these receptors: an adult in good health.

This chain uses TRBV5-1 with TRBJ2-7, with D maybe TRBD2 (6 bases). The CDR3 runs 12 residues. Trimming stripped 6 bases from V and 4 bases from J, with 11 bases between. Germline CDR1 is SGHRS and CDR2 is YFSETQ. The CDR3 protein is CASTGGGYEQYF. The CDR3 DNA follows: TGCGCCAGCACCGGTGGGGGGTACGAGCAGTACTTC.

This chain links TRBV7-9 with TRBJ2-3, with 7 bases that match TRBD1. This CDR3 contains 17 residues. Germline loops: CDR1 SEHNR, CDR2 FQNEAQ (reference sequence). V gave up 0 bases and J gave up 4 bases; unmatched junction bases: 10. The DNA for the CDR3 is TGTGCCAGCAGCTTAGCCGATACAGGGGCTGGGGCAGATACGCAGTATTTT. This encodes CASSLADTGAGADTQYF.

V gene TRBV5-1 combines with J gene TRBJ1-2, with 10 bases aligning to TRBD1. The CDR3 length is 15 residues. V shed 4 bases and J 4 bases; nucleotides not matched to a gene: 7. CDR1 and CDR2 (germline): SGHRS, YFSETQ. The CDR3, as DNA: TGCGCCAGCAGCCCGAGAGGGACAGGGGCCTATGGCTACACCTTC. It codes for CASSPRGTGAYGYTF.

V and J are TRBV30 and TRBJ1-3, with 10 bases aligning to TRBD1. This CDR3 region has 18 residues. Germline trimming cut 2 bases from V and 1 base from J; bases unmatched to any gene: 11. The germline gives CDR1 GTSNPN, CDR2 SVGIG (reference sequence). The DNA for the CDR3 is TGTGCCTGGAGTACACTTCGCGACAGGGGGCAATCTGGAAACACCATATATTTT. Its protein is CAWSTLRDRGQSGNTIYF.

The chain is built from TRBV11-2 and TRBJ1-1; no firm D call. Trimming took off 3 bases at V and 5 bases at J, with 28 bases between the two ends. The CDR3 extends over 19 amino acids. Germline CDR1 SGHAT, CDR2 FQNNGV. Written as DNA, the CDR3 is TGTGCCAGCAGCTTCTCCCTACCAAGGACTGGTCACCGGGGTACTGAAGCTTTCTTT. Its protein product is CASSFSLPRTGHRGTEAFF.

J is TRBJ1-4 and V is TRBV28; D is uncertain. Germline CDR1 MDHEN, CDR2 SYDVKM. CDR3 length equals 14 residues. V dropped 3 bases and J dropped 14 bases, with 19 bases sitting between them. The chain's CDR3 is CASSFRGSGLSLFF. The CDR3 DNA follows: TGTGCCAGCAGTTTCCGCGGGTCGGGGTTAAGTCTGTTTTTT. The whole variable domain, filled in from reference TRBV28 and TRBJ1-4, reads DVKVTQSSRYLVKRTGEKVFLECVQDMDHENMFWYRQDPGLGLRLIYFSYDVKMKEKGDIPEGYSVSREKKERFSLILESASTNQTSMYLCASSFRGSGLSLFFGSGTQLSVL.

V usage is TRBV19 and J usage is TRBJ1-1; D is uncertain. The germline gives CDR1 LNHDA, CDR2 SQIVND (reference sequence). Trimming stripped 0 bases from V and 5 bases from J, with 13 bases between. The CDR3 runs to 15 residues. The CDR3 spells CASSIDLEGLTEAFF. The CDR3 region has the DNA TGTGCCAGTAGTATAGATCTAGAAGGTCTTACTGAAGCTTTCTTT.

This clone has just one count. CDR3 sequence reads: CASTRDHEAFF. The CDR3, as DNA: TGTGCCAGCACCCGGGACCATGAAGCTTTCTTT. The chain has TRBV3-1 (or the pseudogene TRBV3-2) and TRBJ1-1, with a tentative D call TRBD1 (5 bases). The CDR3 runs to 11 residues. Germline values: CDR1 LGHDT, CDR2 YNNKEL (reference sequence). The V end lost 7 bases, the J end lost 7 bases, and 10 bases lay between the germline ends.

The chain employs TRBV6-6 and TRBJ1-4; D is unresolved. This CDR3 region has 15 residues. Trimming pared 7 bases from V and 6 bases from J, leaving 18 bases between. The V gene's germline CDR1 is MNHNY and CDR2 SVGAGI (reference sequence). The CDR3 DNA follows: TGTGCCAGCAACCTGAGGAACGTCGGAGATGAAAAACTGTTTTTT. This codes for CASNLRNVGDEKLFF.